This TCR beta chain was sequenced for a study of CD8+ T cells in alopecia areata. The V and J ends lost 7 bases and 0 bases respectively, with 16 bases between them. Germline-derived CDR1 and CDR2 are MNHNY and SVGAGI (reference sequence). The CDR3 runs 16 residues. Reverse transcribed after extraction, RNA yielded cDNA as the sequencing template. The method was immunoSEQ multiplex PCR; TCRdb's version includes in-frame clones alone and lacks a portion of them. Altogether approximately 150,000 clones are present, approximately 60% being singletons, with the ten largest covering just over 35%. The receptor was derived from a human donor in good health. This rearrangement joins TRBV6-6 to TRBJ2-4, with no clear D. The specimen was CD8+ T cells sorted from blood. The CDR3 spells CASTSAADLAKNIQYF. CDR3 bases: TGTGCCAGCACCTCCGCGGCGGATCTAGCCAAAAACATTCAGTACTTC.